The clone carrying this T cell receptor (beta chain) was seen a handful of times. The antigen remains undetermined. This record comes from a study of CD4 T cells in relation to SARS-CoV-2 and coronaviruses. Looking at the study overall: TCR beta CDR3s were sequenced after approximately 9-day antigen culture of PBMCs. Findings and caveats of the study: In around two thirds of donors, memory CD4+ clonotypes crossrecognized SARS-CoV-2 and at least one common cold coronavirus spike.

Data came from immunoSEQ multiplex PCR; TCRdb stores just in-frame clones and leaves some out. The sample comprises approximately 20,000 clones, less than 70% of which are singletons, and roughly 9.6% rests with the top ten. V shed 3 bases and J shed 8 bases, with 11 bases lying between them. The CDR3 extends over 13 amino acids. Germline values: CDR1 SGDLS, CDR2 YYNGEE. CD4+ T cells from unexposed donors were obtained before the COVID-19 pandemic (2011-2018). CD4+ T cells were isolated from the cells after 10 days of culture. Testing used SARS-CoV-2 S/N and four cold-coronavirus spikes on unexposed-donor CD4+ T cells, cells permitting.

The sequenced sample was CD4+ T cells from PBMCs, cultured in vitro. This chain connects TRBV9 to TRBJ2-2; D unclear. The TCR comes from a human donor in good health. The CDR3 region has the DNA TGTGCCAGCAGCGACAAATATCAGGGGGAGCTGTTTTTT. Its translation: CASSDKYQGELFF.